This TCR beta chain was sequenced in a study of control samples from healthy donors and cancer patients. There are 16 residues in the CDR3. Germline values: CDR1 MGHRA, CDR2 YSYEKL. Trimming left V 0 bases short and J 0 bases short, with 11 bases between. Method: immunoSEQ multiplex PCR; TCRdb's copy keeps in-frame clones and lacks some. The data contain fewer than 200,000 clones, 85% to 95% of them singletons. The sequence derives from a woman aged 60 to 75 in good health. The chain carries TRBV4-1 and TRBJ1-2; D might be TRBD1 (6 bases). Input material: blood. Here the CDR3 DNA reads TGCGCCAGCAGCCAAGAGGGGGCCCAGGCTAACTATGGCTACACCTTC. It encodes CASSQEGAQANYGYTF.